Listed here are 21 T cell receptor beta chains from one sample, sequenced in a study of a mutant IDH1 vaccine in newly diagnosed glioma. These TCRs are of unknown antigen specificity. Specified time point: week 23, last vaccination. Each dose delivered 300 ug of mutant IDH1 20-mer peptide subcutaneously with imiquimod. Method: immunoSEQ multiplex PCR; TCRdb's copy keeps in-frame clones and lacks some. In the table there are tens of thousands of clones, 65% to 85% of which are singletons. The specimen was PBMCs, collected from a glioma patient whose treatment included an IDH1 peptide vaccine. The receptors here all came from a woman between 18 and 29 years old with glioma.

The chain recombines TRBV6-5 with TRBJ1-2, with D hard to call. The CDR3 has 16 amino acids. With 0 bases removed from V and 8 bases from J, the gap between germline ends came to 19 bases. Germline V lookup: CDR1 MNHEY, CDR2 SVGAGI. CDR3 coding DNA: TGTGCCAGCAGTTACTCGCGGACGGCAACAAGTGGAGGCTACACCTTC. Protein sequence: CASSYSRTATSGGYTF.

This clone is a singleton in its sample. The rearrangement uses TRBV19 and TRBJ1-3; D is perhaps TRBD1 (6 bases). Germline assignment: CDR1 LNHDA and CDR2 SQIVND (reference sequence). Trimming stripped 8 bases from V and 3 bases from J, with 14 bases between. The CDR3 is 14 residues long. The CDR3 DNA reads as TGTGCCAGTCGACGGGAACAGGGTGGAAACACCATATATTTT. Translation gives CASRREQGGNTIYF.

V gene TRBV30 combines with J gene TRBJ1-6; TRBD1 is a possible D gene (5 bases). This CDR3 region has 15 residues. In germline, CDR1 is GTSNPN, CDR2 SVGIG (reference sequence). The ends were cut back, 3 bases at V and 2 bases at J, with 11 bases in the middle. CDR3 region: CAWRGEGAYNSPLHF. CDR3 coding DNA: TGTGCCTGGAGGGGGGAGGGTGCCTATAATTCACCCCTCCACTTT.

The CDR3, as DNA: TGTGCCTGGAGCGCTCCGACGACAGCAATTAAAGTTTACAATGAGCAGTTCTTC. Translated, it gives CAWSAPTTAIKVYNEQFF. The chain has TRBV30 and TRBJ2-1; tentative D call: TRBD1 (5 bases). The CDR3 covers 18 residues. The V and J ends lost 3 bases and 4 bases respectively, with 25 bases between them. Germline CDR1 GTSNPN, CDR2 SVGIG (reference sequence).

CDR3 nucleotide sequence: TGTGCCAGCAGCCGGACAGGGGGAAATGAAAAACTGTTTTTT. It is translated as CASSRTGGNEKLFF. The chain joins TRBV7-8 to TRBJ1-4; 10 bases line up with TRBD1. Germline values: CDR1 SGHVS, CDR2 FQNEAQ. The CDR3 covers 14 residues. V gave up 5 bases and J gave up 5 bases; unmatched junction bases: 2.

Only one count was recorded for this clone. The CDR3 DNA follows: TGTGCCAGCAGCTTAGATTGGTCAACCGGCGAGCAGTACTTC. Protein sequence: CASSLDWSTGEQYF. V and J are TRBV7-2 and TRBJ2-7; D not resolved. CDR3 size: 14 residues. Germline assignment: CDR1 SGHTA and CDR2 FQGNSA. V was trimmed by 1 base and J by 6 bases, leaving 13 bases between them.

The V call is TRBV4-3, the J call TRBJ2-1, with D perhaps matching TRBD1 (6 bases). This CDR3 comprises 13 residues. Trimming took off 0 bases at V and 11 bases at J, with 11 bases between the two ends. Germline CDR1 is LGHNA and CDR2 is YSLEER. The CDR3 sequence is CASSQDPRDKQFF. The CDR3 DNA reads TGCGCCAGCAGCCAAGACCCCCGGGACAAGCAGTTCTTC.

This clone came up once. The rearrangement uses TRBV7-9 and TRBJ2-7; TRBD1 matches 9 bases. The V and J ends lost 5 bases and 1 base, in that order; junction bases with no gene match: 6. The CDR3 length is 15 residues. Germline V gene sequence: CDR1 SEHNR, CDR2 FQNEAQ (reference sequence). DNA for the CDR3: TGTGCCAGCAGCCTAGGGACAGGGATTTCCTACGAGCAGTACTTC. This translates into CASSLGTGISYEQYF.

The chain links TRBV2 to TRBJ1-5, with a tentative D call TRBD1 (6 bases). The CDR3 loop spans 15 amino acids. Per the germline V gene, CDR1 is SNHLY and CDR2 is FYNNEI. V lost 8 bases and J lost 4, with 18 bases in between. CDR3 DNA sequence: TGTGCCAGCGAGGGAATAAGGGGGACAAATCAGCCCCAGCATTTT. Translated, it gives CASEGIRGTNQPQHF.

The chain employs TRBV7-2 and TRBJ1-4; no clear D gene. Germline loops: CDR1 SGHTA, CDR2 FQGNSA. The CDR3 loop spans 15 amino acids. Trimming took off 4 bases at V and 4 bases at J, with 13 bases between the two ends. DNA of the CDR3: TGTGCCAGCAGCTCGTCACATGGAATTAATGAAAAACTGTTTTTT. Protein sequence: CASSSSHGINEKLFF.

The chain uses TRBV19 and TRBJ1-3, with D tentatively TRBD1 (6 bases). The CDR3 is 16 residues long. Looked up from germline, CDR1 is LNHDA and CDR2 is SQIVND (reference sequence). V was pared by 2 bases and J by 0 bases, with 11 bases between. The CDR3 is CASSINRAPSGNTIYF. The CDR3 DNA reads TGTGCCAGTAGTATAAACAGGGCCCCCTCTGGAAACACCATATATTTT.

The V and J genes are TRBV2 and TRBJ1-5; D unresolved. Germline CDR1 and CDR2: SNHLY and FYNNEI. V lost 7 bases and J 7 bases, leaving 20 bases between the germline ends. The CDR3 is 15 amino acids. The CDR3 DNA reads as TGTGCCAGCAAAGGTACGGGGTCTTCTCAGCAGCCCCAGCATTTT. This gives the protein CASKGTGSSQQPQHF.

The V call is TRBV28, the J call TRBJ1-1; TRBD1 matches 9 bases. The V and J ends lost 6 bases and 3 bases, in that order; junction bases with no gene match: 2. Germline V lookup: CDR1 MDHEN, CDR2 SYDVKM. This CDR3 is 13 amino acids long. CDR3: CASRGTGYTEAFF. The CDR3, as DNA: TGTGCCAGCAGGGGGACAGGGTACACTGAAGCTTTCTTT.

CDR3 residues: CASSLGGTGYGYTF. The CDR3, as DNA: TGTGCCAGCAGCTTGGGTGGGACTGGCTATGGCTACACCTTC. The V call is TRBV5-6, the J call TRBJ1-2; D is possibly TRBD1 (5 bases). Germline V gene sequence: CDR1 SGHDT, CDR2 YYEEEE. The V gene lost 0 bases and the J gene lost 4 bases, with 10 bases spanning the gap. The CDR3 consists of 14 residues.

The CDR3: CASTRLSSYEQYF. CDR3 DNA sequence: TGTGCCAGCACCAGGCTGAGCTCCTACGAGCAGTACTTC. The chain links TRBV6-1 to TRBJ2-7; no clear D gene. This CDR3 is 13 amino acids long. Germline V gives CDR1 MNHNS, CDR2 SASEGT. V was trimmed by 7 bases and J by 0 bases, leaving 10 bases between them.

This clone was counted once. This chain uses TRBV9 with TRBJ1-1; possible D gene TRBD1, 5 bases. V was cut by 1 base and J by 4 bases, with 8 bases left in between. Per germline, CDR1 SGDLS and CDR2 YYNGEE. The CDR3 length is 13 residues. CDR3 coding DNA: TGTGCCAGCAGCGTATCTGGGGGCACTGAAGCTTTCTTT. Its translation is CASSVSGGTEAFF.

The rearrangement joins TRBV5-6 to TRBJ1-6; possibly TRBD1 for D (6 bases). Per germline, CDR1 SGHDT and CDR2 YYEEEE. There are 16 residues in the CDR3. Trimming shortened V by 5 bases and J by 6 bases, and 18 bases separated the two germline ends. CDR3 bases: TGTGCCAGCAGACTTAGTCTGGGGGCAGGTAATTCACCCCTCCACTTT. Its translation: CASRLSLGAGNSPLHF.

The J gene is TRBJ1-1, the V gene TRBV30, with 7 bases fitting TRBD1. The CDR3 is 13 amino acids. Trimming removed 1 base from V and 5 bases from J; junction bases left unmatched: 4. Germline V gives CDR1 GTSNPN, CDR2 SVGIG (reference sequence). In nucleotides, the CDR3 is TGTGCCTGGAGTGGACAGGGTAAGACTGAAGCTTTCTTT. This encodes CAWSGQGKTEAFF.

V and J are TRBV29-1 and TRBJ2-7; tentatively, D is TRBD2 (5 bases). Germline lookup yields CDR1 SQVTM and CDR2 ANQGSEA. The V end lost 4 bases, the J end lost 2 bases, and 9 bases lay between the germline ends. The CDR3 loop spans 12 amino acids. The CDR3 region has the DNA TGCAGCGTTGCCAGGACTGCCTACGAGCAGTACTTC. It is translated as CSVARTAYEQYF.

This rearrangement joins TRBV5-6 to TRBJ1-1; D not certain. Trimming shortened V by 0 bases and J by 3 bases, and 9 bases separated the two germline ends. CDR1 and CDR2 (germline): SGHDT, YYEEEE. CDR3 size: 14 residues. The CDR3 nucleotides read TGTGCCAGCAGCTTGGGATCGCCCCACACTGAAGCTTTCTTT. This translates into CASSLGSPHTEAFF.

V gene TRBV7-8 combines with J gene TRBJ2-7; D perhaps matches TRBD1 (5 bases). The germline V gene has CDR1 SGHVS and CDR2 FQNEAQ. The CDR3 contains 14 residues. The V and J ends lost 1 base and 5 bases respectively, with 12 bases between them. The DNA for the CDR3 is TGTGCCAGCAGCTTAGGGGCCATGGGGCACGAGCAGTACTTC. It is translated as CASSLGAMGHEQYF.